This T cell receptor beta chain was captured by sequencing in a study of shared clonotypes between healthy human individuals. As regards this clone: Other DNA sequences in this specimen translate into the identical CDR3.

The CDR3 has 16 residues. V lost 4 bases and J lost 4; bases outside the gene matches: 8. Germline CDR1 is SGHRS and CDR2 is YFSETQ. Sequencing was performed with immunoSEQ multiplex PCR; in TCRdb, only in-frame clones are kept and a portion is missing. The sample includes more than 2,000,000 clones, approximately 93% seen only once; the top ten take around 0.4%. This clonotype originated in a man between 18 and 35 years old in good health. Some clones in this sample may be carry-over from other donors' samples. The V gene is TRBV5-1, the J gene TRBJ2-5; the match to TRBD1 covers 12 bases. Sequences were obtained from naive CD4+ T cells from PBMCs. As to subset: CD45RA+ positively selected. Here the CDR3 reads CASSLMGQGAGETQYF. The DNA for the CDR3 is TGCGCCAGCAGCCTGATGGGACAGGGGGCCGGAGAGACCCAGTACTTC.